These 5 T cell receptor beta chains came from one sample sequenced in a study of blood T cell repertoires in COVID-19. Assay used: immunoSEQ multiplex PCR; TCRdb lists only in-frame clones, some missing. The sample has more than 95,000 clones, 90% seen once. The sequenced material came from peripheral blood. The receptors originated from a human donor with active COVID-19. The donor label of this sample is uncertain.

This clone was seen just once. A junction end diverges from the germline sequence, so it may reflect a read error. The chain uses TRBV5-6 and TRBJ2-1; TRBD1 agrees at 7 bases. The CDR3 spans 16 residues. Per the germline V gene, CDR1 is SGHDT and CDR2 is YYEEEE. DNA for the CDR3: TGTGCCAGCAGCTTGGCCGGGACAGCCTCCAACAATGAGCAGTTCTTC. This encodes CASSLAGTASNNEQFF.

The chain employs TRBV6-7 and TRBJ2-1; TRBD2 matches 7 bases. TRBV6-7 is an ORF, and what it does is uncertain. The CDR3 covers 13 residues. Trimming removed 7 bases from V and 5 bases from J; junction bases left unmatched: 5. The CDR3 DNA reads as TGTGCCAGCACTGCCGGGGGGAACAATGAGCAGTTCTTC. As protein: CASTAGGNNEQFF.

The rearrangement links TRBV7-6 to TRBJ1-4, with D tentatively TRBD1 (6 bases). Germline CDR1 SGHVS, CDR2 FNYEAQ. Trimming stripped 2 bases from V and 5 bases from J, with 18 bases between. This CDR3 spans 17 amino acids. The CDR3 bases are TGTGCCAGCAGCTTACTTCAATCAGGGGCTGGGAATGAAAAACTGTTTTTT. As protein: CASSLLQSGAGNEKLFF.

This clone was observed a few times. The chain is built from TRBV18 and TRBJ1-2, with 8 positions matching TRBD1. The length of the CDR3 is 17 residues. Germline V gives CDR1 KGHSH, CDR2 LQKENI. V gave up 5 bases and J gave up 5 bases; unmatched junction bases: 16. CDR3 in amino acids: CASSGDEATGASYGYTF. CDR3 bases: TGTGCCAGCTCAGGTGATGAAGCGACAGGGGCCTCATATGGCTACACCTTC. Looking up the rest from reference TRBV18 and TRBJ1-2 gives the full variable domain: NAGVMQNPRHLVRRRGQEARLRCSPMKGHSHVYWYRQLPEEGLKFMVYLQKENIIDESGMPKERFSAEFPKEGPSILRIQQVVRGDSAAYFCASSGDEATGASYGYTFGSGTRLTVV.

The chain has TRBV9 and TRBJ2-5, with 13 nucleotides matching TRBD2. The CDR3 is made up of 17 amino acids. The V and J ends lost 4 bases and 4 bases, in that order; junction bases with no gene match: 10. Germline loops: CDR1 SGDLS, CDR2 YYNGEE. Here the CDR3 DNA reads TGTGCCAGCAGCCCCGTGTTGGGACTAGCGGGACGAGAGACCCAGTACTTC. Its protein is CASSPVLGLAGRETQYF.